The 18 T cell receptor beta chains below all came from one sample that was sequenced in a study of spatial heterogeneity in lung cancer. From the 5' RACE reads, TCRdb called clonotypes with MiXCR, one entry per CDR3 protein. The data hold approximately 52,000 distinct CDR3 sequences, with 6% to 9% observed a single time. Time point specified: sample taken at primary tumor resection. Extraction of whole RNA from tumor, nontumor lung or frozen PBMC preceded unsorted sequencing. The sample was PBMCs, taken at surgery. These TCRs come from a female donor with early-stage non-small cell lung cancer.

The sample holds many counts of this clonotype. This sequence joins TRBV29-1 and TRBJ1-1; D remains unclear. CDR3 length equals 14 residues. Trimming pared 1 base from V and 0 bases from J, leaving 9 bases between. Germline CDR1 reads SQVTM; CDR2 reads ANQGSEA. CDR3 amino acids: CSVEVSRLNTEAFF. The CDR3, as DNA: TGCAGCGTTGAAGTCTCGCGGCTGAACACTGAAGCTTTCTTT.

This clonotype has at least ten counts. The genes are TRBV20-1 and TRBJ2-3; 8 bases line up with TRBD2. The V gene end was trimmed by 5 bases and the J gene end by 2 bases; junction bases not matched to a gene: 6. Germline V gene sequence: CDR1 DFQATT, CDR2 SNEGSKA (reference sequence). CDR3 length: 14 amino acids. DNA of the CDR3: TGCAGTGCTGGGACTAGGTCTCTCACAGATACGCAGTATTTT. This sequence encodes CSAGTRSLTDTQYF.

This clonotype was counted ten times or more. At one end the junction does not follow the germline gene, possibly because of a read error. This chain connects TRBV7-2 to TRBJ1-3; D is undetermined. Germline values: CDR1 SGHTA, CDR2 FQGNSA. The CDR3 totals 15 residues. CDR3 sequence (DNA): TGTGCCAGCAGCCCCAATGACCTCTTAGGAAACAACATATATTTT. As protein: CASSPNDLLGNNIYF.

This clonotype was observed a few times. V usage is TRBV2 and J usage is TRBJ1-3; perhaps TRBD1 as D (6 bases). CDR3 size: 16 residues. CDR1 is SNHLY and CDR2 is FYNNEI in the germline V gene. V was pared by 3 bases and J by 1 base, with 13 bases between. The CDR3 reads CASSELGQKSGNTIYF. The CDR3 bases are TGTGCCAGCAGTGAGTTAGGACAGAAATCTGGAAACACCATATATTTT. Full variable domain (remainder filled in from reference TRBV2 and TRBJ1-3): EPEVTQTPSHQVTQMGQEVILRCVPISNHLYFYWYRQILGQKVEFLVSFYNNEISEKSEIFDDQFSVERPDGSNFTLKIRSTKLEDSAMYFCASSELGQKSGNTIYFGEGSWLTVV.

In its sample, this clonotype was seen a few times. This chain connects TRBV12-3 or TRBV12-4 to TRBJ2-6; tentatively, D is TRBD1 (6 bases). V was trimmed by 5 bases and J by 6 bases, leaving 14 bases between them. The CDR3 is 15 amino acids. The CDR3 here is CASSPPQGKANVLTF. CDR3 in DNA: TGTGCCAGCAGTCCCCCGCAGGGGAAGGCCAACGTCCTGACTTTC.

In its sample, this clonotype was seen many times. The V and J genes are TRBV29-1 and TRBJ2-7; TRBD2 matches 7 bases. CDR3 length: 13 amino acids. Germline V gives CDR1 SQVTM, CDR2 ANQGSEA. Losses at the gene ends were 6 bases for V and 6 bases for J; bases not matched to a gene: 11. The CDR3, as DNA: TGCAGCGTCCGGGGGAGGGGAGGACTCGAGCAGTACTTC. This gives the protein CSVRGRGGLEQYF.

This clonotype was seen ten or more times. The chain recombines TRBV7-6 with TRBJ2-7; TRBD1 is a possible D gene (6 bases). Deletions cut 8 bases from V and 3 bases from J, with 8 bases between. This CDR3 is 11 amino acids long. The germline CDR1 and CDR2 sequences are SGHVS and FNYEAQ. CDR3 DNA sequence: TGTGCCAGCGGGACAAACTACGAGCAGTACTTC. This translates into CASGTNYEQYF. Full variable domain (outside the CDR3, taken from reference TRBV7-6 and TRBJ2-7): GAGVSQSPRYKVTKRGQDVALRCDPISGHVSLYWYRQALGQGPEFLTYFNYEAQQDKSGLPNDRFSAERPEGSISTLTIQRTEQRDSAMYRCASGTNYEQYFGPGTRLTVT.

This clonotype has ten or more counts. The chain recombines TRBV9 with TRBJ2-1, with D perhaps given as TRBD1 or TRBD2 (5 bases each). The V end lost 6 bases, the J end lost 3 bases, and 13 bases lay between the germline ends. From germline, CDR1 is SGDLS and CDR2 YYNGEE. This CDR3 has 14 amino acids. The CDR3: CASNRDGDYNEQFF. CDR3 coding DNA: TGTGCCAGCAACCGGGACGGGGACTACAATGAGCAGTTCTTC.

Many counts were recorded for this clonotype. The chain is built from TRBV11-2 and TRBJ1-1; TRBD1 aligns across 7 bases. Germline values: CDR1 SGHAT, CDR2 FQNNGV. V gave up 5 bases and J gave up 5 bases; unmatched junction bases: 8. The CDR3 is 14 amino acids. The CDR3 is CASSPTGAWTEAFF. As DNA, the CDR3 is TGTGCCAGCAGCCCTACAGGGGCCTGGACTGAAGCTTTCTTT.

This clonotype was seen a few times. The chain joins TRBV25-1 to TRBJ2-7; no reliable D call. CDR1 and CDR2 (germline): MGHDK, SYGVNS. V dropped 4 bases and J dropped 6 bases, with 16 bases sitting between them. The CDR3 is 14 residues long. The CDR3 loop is CASSGPVSLGEQYF. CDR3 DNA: TGTGCCAGCAGTGGCCCGGTCAGCTTAGGCGAGCAGTACTTC.

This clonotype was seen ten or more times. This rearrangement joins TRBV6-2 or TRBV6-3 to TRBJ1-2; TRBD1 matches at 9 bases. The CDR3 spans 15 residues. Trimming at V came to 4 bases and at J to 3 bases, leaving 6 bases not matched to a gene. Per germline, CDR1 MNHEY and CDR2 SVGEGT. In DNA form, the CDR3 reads TGTGCCAGCAGTTCTTGGACAGGGGATTACTATGGCTACACCTTC. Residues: CASSSWTGDYYGYTF.

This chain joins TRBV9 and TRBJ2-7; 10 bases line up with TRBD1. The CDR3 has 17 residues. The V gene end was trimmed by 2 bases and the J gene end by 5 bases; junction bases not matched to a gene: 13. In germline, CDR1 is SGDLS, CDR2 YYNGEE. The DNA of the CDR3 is TGTGCCAGCAGCGTCTCCATACAGGGACAGGGGAACCACGAGCAGTACTTC. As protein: CASSVSIQGQGNHEQYF.

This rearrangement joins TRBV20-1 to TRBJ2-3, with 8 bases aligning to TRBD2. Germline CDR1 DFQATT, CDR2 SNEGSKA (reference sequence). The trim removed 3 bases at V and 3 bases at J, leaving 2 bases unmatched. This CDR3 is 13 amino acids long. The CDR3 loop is CSARPSGTDTQYF. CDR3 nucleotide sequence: TGCAGTGCTAGGCCTAGCGGGACAGATACGCAGTATTTT.

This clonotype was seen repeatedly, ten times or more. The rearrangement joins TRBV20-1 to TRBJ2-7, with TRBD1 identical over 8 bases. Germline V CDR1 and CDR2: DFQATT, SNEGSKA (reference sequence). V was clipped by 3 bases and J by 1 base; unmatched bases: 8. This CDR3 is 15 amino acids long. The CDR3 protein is CSASQDRVSSYEQYF. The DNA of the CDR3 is TGCAGTGCTAGCCAGGACAGGGTCAGTTCCTACGAGCAGTACTTC.

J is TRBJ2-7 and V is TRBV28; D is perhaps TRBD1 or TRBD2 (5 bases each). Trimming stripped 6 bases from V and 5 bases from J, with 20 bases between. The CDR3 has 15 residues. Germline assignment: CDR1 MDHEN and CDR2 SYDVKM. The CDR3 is CASSGATGGTDEQYF. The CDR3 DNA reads TGTGCCAGCAGCGGGGCCACAGGAGGAACTGACGAGCAGTACTTC.

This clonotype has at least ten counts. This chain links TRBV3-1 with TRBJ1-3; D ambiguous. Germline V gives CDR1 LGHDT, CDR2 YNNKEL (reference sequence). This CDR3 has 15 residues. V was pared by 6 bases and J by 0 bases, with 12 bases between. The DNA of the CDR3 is TGTGCCAGCAGTCAGACCCTACTCTCTGGAAACACCATATATTTT. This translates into CASSQTLLSGNTIYF.

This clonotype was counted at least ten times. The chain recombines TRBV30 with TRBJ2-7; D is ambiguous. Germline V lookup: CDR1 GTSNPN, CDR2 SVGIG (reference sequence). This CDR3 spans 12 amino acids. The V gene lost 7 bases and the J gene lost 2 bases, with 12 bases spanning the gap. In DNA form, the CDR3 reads TGTGCCTCGAGCGACGGAGCCTACGAGCAGTACTTC. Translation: CASSDGAYEQYF.

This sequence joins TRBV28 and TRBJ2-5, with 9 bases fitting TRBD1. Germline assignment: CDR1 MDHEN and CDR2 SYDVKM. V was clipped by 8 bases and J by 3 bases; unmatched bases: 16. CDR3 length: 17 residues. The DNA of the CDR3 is TGTGCCAGCGGTCCCGGGACAGGGACCGGAGCCAAAGAGACCCAGTACTTC. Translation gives CASGPGTGTGAKETQYF.